The 28 T cell receptor beta chains presented below share a single source sample, sequenced in a study of control samples from healthy donors and cancer patients. The data were produced by immunoSEQ multiplex PCR, yet TCRdb's version contains in-frame clones alone and is incomplete. Altogether tens of thousands of clones are present, over 65% being singletons, with the ten largest covering about 14%. Input material: blood. The receptor set was obtained from a middle-aged man in good health.

In this sample, this clone turned up a few times. The J gene is TRBJ2-7, the V gene TRBV5-1; 10 positions agree with TRBD2. J gave up 4 bases and V 4 bases, and 8 bases lay outside the gene matches. This CDR3 is 15 amino acids long. CDR1 SGHRS and CDR2 YFSETQ come from the germline V gene. The chain's CDR3 is CASSNDGLAAYEQYF. The CDR3 DNA sequence: TGCGCCAGCAGCAACGACGGACTAGCGGCTTACGAGCAGTACTTC.

The V gene is TRBV9, the J gene TRBJ1-3; 7 positions agree with TRBD1. The germline V gene has CDR1 SGDLS and CDR2 YYNGEE. J lost 1 base, V lost 2 bases, and 9 bases had no gene match. This CDR3 spans 17 amino acids. CDR3: CASSVGPGQLSGNTIYF. The CDR3 bases are TGTGCCAGCAGCGTGGGCCCGGGACAGTTATCTGGAAACACCATATATTTT. Together with reference TRBV9 and TRBJ1-3, the CDR3 gives the full variable domain: DSGVTQTPKHLITATGQRVTLRCSPRSGDLSVYWYQQSLDQGLQFLIQYYNGEERAKGNILERFSAQQFPDLHSELNLSSLELGDSALYFCASSVGPGQLSGNTIYFGEGSWLTVV.

The V gene is TRBV2, the J gene TRBJ2-7; D may be TRBD1 (5 bases). This CDR3 spans 15 amino acids. V lost 4 bases, J lost 1 base, and 14 bases lay in between. Per the germline V gene, CDR1 is SNHLY and CDR2 is FYNNEI. CDR3 region: CASSVEGARSYEQYF. CDR3 DNA sequence: TGTGCCAGCAGTGTAGAAGGGGCGAGGTCCTACGAGCAGTACTTC.

The chain employs TRBV3-1 (or the pseudogene TRBV3-2) and TRBJ1-4; tentative D call: TRBD1 (6 bases). V lost 3 bases and J 8 bases, leaving 13 bases between the germline ends. CDR3 length: 14 residues. Per the germline V gene, CDR1 is LGHDT and CDR2 is YNNKEL (reference sequence). CDR3 in DNA: TGTGCCAGCAGCCACCATCGGGACACGGAAAAACTGTTTTTT. Its protein is CASSHHRDTEKLFF.

This clone has a single count. This chain uses TRBV19 with TRBJ2-3, with 7 bases that match TRBD2. V was pared by 5 bases and J by 0 bases, with 5 bases of the junction left unmatched. The CDR3 spans 15 residues. Germline-derived CDR1 and CDR2 are LNHDA and SQIVND (reference sequence). The CDR3 nucleotides are TGTGCCAGTAGTGGAGCGGGGTCTAGCACAGATACGCAGTATTTT. Its translation: CASSGAGSSTDTQYF.

The table lists this clone with a few counts. CDR3 amino acids: CASSISANNQPQHF. The CDR3 DNA follows: TGTGCCAGTAGTATCTCGGCCAACAATCAGCCCCAGCATTTT. J is TRBJ1-5 and V is TRBV19; D is unresolved. The CDR3 length is 14 residues. The V end lost 3 bases, the J end lost 3 bases, and 9 bases lay between the germline ends. Germline assignment: CDR1 LNHDA and CDR2 SQIVND (reference sequence).

This clone occurred a few times. This chain connects TRBV3-1 (or the pseudogene TRBV3-2) to TRBJ2-4; no reliable D call. Germline CDR1 LGHDT, CDR2 YNNKEL (reference sequence). V was cut by 2 bases and J by 1 base, with 24 bases left in between. The CDR3 covers 20 residues. CDR3 sequence: CASSQHYRDRVQGAKNIQYF. CDR3 nucleotide sequence: TGTGCCAGCAGCCAACACTACCGCGACCGGGTACAAGGGGCCAAAAACATTCAGTACTTC.

With respect to this clone: Additional DNA sequences in this sample encode the identical CDR3. This chain connects TRBV28 to TRBJ1-3; D perhaps matches TRBD1 (6 bases). The germline V and J ends were trimmed by 6 bases and 0 bases, with 9 bases remaining between them. Germline V gene lookup returns CDR1 MDHEN and CDR2 SYDVKM. This CDR3 has 14 residues. CDR3 nucleotides: TGTGCCAGCAGGCACAGGGTCTCTGGAAACACCATATATTTT. Amino acid sequence: CASRHRVSGNTIYF.

The chain combines TRBV2 with TRBJ1-5; 8 bases are shared with TRBD1. The CDR3 runs 13 residues. The ends lost 10 bases at V and 6 bases at J; junction bases unmatched: 8. CDR1 is SNHLY, CDR2 FYNNEI, per germline. This CDR3 reads CATRTGFSQPQHF. The CDR3 DNA reads as TGTGCCACGAGGACAGGGTTTAGTCAGCCCCAGCATTTT.

This chain joins TRBV7-9 and TRBJ1-4; D is possibly TRBD1 (5 bases). Germline V gene lookup returns CDR1 SEHNR and CDR2 FQNEAQ (reference sequence). Deletions cut 2 bases from V and 8 bases from J, with 12 bases between. The CDR3 is made up of 14 amino acids. The CDR3 DNA follows: TGTGCCAGCAGCTTATATGGGACGGGCGAAAAACTGTTTTTT. Translating it yields CASSLYGTGEKLFF.

The chain employs TRBV7-2 and TRBJ2-5; D uncertain. The CDR3 totals 16 residues. CDR1 is SGHTA and CDR2 is FQGNSA in the germline V gene. The V and J ends lost 0 bases and 1 base respectively, with 12 bases between them. The CDR3 region is CASSLAQAAAQETQYF. The CDR3 region has the DNA TGTGCCAGCAGCTTAGCGCAGGCGGCCGCCCAAGAGACCCAGTACTTC.

This clone has just one count. This CDR3 reads CASSGTGSTEAFF. CDR3 in DNA: TGTGCCAGCAGCGGGACAGGGTCCACTGAAGCTTTCTTT. The chain has TRBV7-2 and TRBJ1-1; TRBD1 agrees at 9 bases. Losses at the gene ends were 5 bases for V and 4 bases for J; bases not matched to a gene: 2. The CDR3 covers 13 residues. Germline V gives CDR1 SGHTA, CDR2 FQGNSA.

This clone was seen only once. The chain is built from TRBV20-1 and TRBJ1-6, with D perhaps matching TRBD1 (6 bases). Trimming stripped 5 bases from V and 19 bases from J, with 9 bases between. The CDR3 runs to 8 residues. The germline V gene has CDR1 DFQATT and CDR2 SNEGSKA (reference sequence). The CDR3 sequence is CSASTGHF. The CDR3 DNA reads as TGCAGTGCTTCTACAGGGCACTTT.

The gene calls are TRBV29-1 and TRBJ1-4, with D perhaps TRBD1 (5 bases). This CDR3 spans 14 amino acids. V was shortened by 6 bases and J by 1 base, with 12 bases between the two germline ends. Germline V gene sequence: CDR1 SQVTM, CDR2 ANQGSEA. CDR3 nucleotides: TGCAGCGTGGCGGGGGGGGGAACTAATGAAAAACTGTTTTTT. Its translation is CSVAGGGTNEKLFF.

CDR3 residues: CASSTQGNTEAFF. CDR3 DNA: TGTGCCAGCAGTACGCAGGGGAACACTGAAGCTTTCTTT. This rearrangement joins TRBV7-3 to TRBJ1-1; a possible D gene is TRBD1 (5 bases). The CDR3 covers 13 residues. Per the germline V gene, CDR1 is SGHTA and CDR2 is FQGTGA. V lost 6 bases, J lost 1 base, and 9 bases lay in between.

This rearrangement joins TRBV18 to TRBJ1-1; D is possibly TRBD1 (6 bases). Looked up from germline, CDR1 is KGHSH and CDR2 is LQKENI. V lost 2 bases to trimming and J lost 1 base, with 11 bases between them. This CDR3 is 15 amino acids long. The CDR3 protein is CASSPFRTENTEAFF. CDR3 in DNA: TGTGCCAGCTCACCATTCCGGACAGAGAACACTGAAGCTTTCTTT.

The chain has TRBV7-2 and TRBJ1-6; D gene ambiguous. Per the germline V gene, CDR1 is SGHTA and CDR2 is FQGNSA. V shed 5 bases and J shed 7 bases, with 9 bases lying between them. The CDR3 consists of 13 residues. The chain's CDR3 is CASSPTLNSPLHF. In nucleotides, the CDR3 is TGTGCCAGCAGCCCAACGTTAAATTCACCCCTCCACTTT.

V and J are TRBV5-1 and TRBJ2-1; D possibly corresponds to TRBD2 (6 bases). Germline V gene data show CDR1 as SGHRS and CDR2 as YFSETQ. Trimming stripped 1 base from V and 7 bases from J, with 21 bases between. This CDR3 is built from 17 residues. CDR3 in amino acids: CASSLNIGDLGSNEQFF. The CDR3 DNA is TGCGCCAGCAGCTTGAATATTGGGGACTTGGGCAGTAATGAGCAGTTCTTC.

The CDR3 reads CASSPTLSGLAGNTIYF. The CDR3 DNA sequence: TGTGCCAGCAGTCCTACTCTCTCGGGTTTAGCTGGAAACACCATATATTTT. The rearrangement joins TRBV6-6 to TRBJ1-3; no reliable D call. Germline V lookup: CDR1 MNHNY, CDR2 SVGAGI (reference sequence). CDR3 length equals 17 residues. V lost 5 bases, J lost 2 bases, and 19 bases lay in between.

The chain employs TRBV7-2 and TRBJ1-4; 8 bases match TRBD1. CDR3 size: 15 residues. V was pared by 3 bases and J by 2 bases, with 2 bases of the junction left unmatched. CDR1 and CDR2 (germline): SGHTA, FQGNSA. The CDR3 region has the DNA TGTGCCAGCAGCTTTCAGGGGGCGACTAATGAAAAACTGTTTTTT. This sequence encodes CASSFQGATNEKLFF.

The V call is TRBV21-1, the J call TRBJ1-6. TRBV21-1 is given as a pseudogene. CDR3 length equals 14 residues. The CDR3 sequence is CASSPKGYLSPLHF. In nucleotides, the CDR3 is TGTGCCAGCAGCCCAAAGGGTTACCTTTCACCCCTCCACTTT.

This clone was seen more than once but under ten times. V is TRBV7-9 and J is TRBJ2-6, with no clear D. Germline lookup yields CDR1 SEHNR and CDR2 FQNEAQ (reference sequence). V was clipped by 2 bases and J by 2 bases, with 1 base between them. This CDR3 has 13 amino acids. The CDR3 sequence: CASSLTGANVLTF. CDR3 nucleotide sequence: TGTGCCAGCAGCTTAACTGGGGCCAACGTCCTGACTTTC.

This sequence joins TRBV28 and TRBJ2-7; 8 bases align to TRBD2. This CDR3 is 14 amino acids long. The V gene's germline CDR1 is MDHEN and CDR2 SYDVKM. V gave up 0 bases and J gave up 6 bases; unmatched junction bases: 4. The CDR3 sequence is CASSLWTSAGEQYF. The CDR3 DNA is TGTGCCAGCAGTTTATGGACTAGCGCCGGCGAGCAGTACTTC.

The genes are TRBV7-2 and TRBJ2-4, with a weak D call TRBD2 (5 bases). This CDR3 is 16 amino acids long. Between the trimmed V and J ends, which lost 1 base and 0 bases, there was a span of 10 bases. Germline lookup yields CDR1 SGHTA and CDR2 FQGNSA. In DNA form, the CDR3 reads TGTGCCAGCAGCTTAGAGCCAGGACTAGCCAAAAACATTCAGTACTTC. It yields the protein CASSLEPGLAKNIQYF.

CDR3 in DNA: TGTGCCAGCAGCCCCTCAGGTGGTAACGGTAACTATGGCTACACCTTC. Translated, it gives CASSPSGGNGNYGYTF. V and J are TRBV11-2 and TRBJ1-2; D is unclear. The CDR3 loop spans 16 amino acids. Germline CDR1 is SGHAT and CDR2 is FQNNGV. Trimming removed 5 bases from V and 1 base from J, with 17 bases in between.

V usage is TRBV9 and J usage is TRBJ1-2, with 9 bases aligning to TRBD1. In germline, CDR1 is SGDLS, CDR2 YYNGEE. The J segment lost 5 bases and the V segment lost 3 bases, leaving 5 bases of the junction unmatched. CDR3 length equals 14 residues. DNA of the CDR3: TGTGCCAGCAGCGGAGTGGGACAGGGTTATGGCTACACCTTC. Its protein is CASSGVGQGYGYTF.

J is TRBJ1-6 and V is TRBV7-2; 7 nucleotides match TRBD1. The V gene's germline CDR1 is SGHTA and CDR2 FQGNSA. With 2 bases clipped from V and 4 bases from J, the junction kept 8 bases outside the gene matches. The CDR3 length is 17 residues. The CDR3 loop reads CASSLNQGGAYNSPLHF. The CDR3 DNA follows: TGTGCCAGCAGCTTAAACCAAGGGGGCGCATATAATTCACCCCTCCACTTT.

The rearrangement uses TRBV3-1 (or the pseudogene TRBV3-2) and TRBJ1-1; D is undetermined. Trimming stripped 3 bases from V and 2 bases from J, with 7 bases between. The CDR3 extends over 13 amino acids. The germline gives CDR1 LGHDT, CDR2 YNNKEL (reference sequence). The CDR3 bases are TGTGCCAGCAGCCAGGGCAAAAACACTGAAGCTTTCTTT. Its translation: CASSQGKNTEAFF.